This TCR beta chain was recovered during a study of cytomegalovirus exposure and HLA in healthy donors. PCR amplification relied on 60 Vbeta primers (plus 13 Jbeta primers). The table came from immunoSEQ multiplex PCR; TCRdb's copy has only in-frame clones and leaves some out. The sample consists of 99,000 or so clones, 78% of them appearing once. Germline V CDR1 and CDR2: SEHNR, FQNEAQ (reference sequence). V was clipped by 2 bases and J by 6 bases, with 7 bases between them. CDR3 length equals 12 residues. This clone has just one count. This receptor was taken from a woman in her thirties or forties in good health and CMV-seronegative. This chain joins TRBV7-9 and TRBJ1-2; D ambiguous. Sequencing was done on a sample of PBMCs. CDR3 sequence (DNA): TGTGCCAGCAGCTTACCAGGAAATGGCTACACCTTC. It encodes CASSLPGNGYTF.